This TCR beta chain was sequenced in a study of T cells after somatic rescue of genetic block (dated by TCRdb to the early 2020s). For the study in its entirety: The study assessed how robust, over the long term, a T-cell system was when the system had developed through somatic rescue of a genetic block in T-cell development.

The library was generated by the immunoSEQ multiplex PCR assay. The clones in this table, taken by TCRdb from immuneACCESS, are in-frame only. Not every clone is retained; where verified, under half of the shortfall comes from an unresolved V gene, and the cause of the rest is unknown. The sample table contains over 10,000 clones; only one count was recorded for around 72% of them. Together, the top ten hold roughly 20% of the sample. Turning to this clone: This clone's antigen is unknown. Base qualities are missing; no much larger clone stands one base away.

The CDR3 goes from the cysteine to the phenylalanine over 15 residues. CDR3 DNA only is kept here, 45 bases in frame from base 1. V is clipped by 5 bases and J by 8 bases, and the sequence between their germline boundaries is 19 bases long. Reading the germline V gene (reference sequence) gives CDR1 SGHAT and CDR2 FQDESV. The sequence derives from a boy under 18. This receptor chain uses TRBV11-1 and TRBJ2-1; TRBD1 is possibly the D segment (5 matching bases). Sequenced: peripheral blood mononuclear cells (PBMCs). This receptor has the CDR3 CASSGFRVIGDEQFF. In nucleotide form, the sequence is TGTGCCAGCAGCGGATTCAGGGTAATCGGTGATGAGCAGTTCTTC.